Sequencing of this TCR beta chain was carried out in a study of blood T cell repertoires in COVID-19. The data were produced by immunoSEQ multiplex PCR, yet TCRdb's version contains in-frame clones alone and is incomplete. Seen here are about 220,000 clones, approximately 82% observed once, and the top ten hold approximately 15%. V gave up 6 bases and J gave up 2 bases, with 16 bases separating them. CDR1 and CDR2 (germline): SNHLY, FYNNEI. The CDR3 totals 15 residues. The sample taken for sequencing was PBMCs or T cells enriched from blood (not recorded which). This chain links TRBV2 with TRBJ1-2; a weak D match, TRBD1 (6 bases). This receptor was identified in a man in his forties or fifties who had recovered from COVID-19. DNA of the CDR3: TGTGCCAGCAGCTATGAGGGGGGGCGAAACTATGGCTACACCTTC. This sequence encodes CASSYEGGRNYGYTF.